Listed below are T cell receptor beta chains from one sample, sequenced in a study of shared clonotypes between healthy human individuals. The data were produced by immunoSEQ multiplex PCR, yet TCRdb's version contains in-frame clones alone and is incomplete. The sample includes 530,000 or so clones, over 75% of them seen just once. What was sequenced was PBMCs. All receptors come from a woman between 40 and 55 years old in good health. Some clones in this sample may be carry-over from other donors' samples. Each CDR3 is given with its conserved first and last residue. For some rows the clone size is stated as once, few or many, or as a class when expanded; others skip it.

TRBJ2-5 | TRBV7-7 | NA | CASSLTSGSQEQYF
TRBJ2-2 | TRBV13 | NA | CASSPQGGVTGELFF
TRBJ2-1 | TRBV4-1 | NA | CASSQEGASGSYNEQFF
TRBJ2-1 | TRBV7-2 | NA | CASTAPGRSSYNEQFF
TRBJ1-4 | TRBV28 | NA | CASSFGWSGNCFF
TRBJ1-1 | TRBV10-1 | NA | CASSPRDRAEAFF
TRBJ2-2 | TRBV6-4 | many | CASSTTGDNTGELFF
TRBJ1-3 | TRBV19 | NA | CASMRGSGNTIYF
TRBJ2-2 | TRBV28 | NA | CASSLGGQPTGELFF
TRBJ1-4 | TRBV11-1 | NA | CASSPTYRDPPFF
TRBJ1-1 | TRBV2 | NA | CASSDEGRGTEAFF
TRBJ2-7 | TRBV5-1 | NA | CASSLSRDHEQYF
TRBJ2-5 | TRBV11-2 | NA | CASSPPGLAGVTQYF
TRBJ1-5 | TRBV27 | once | CASSFDEGQPQHF
NA | TRBV6-5 | NA | CASSYIAGHEQYF
TRBJ1-3 | TRBV5-6 | NA | CASSLQGAYGNTIYF
TRBJ2-1 | TRBV28 | NA | CASSTLLGAVDEQFF
TRBJ2-7 | TRBV7-8 | NA | CASSLVQGRGDEQYF
TRBJ2-5 | TRBV10-3 | NA | CAISAGGEETQYF
TRBJ2-7 | TRBV7-2 | few | CASSLDDYEQYF
TRBJ1-1 | TRBV27 | NA | CASSLWVGTNTEAFF
TRBJ2-1 | TRBV28 | NA | CASSPPAGMLNEQFF
TRBJ2-1 | TRBV18 | NA | CASSPGAELAGGLNNEQFF
TRBJ2-4 | TRBV28 | NA | CASSSAREGGIQYF
TRBJ2-4 | TRBV6-1 | NA | CASSEPGLAKNIQYF
TRBJ2-3 | TRBV7-2 | NA | CASSLRTGTDTQYF
TRBJ2-1 | TRBV11-3 | NA | CASSLGVAGDGVNEQFF
TRBJ2-2 | TRBV19 | NA | CASTPGSNTGELFF
TRBJ2-7 | TRBV28 | NA | CASSPPQTYEQYF
TRBJ2-7 | TRBV5-1 | many | CASSPDNLDYEQYF
TRBJ2-5 | TRBV28 | NA | CASSSRTSGSQETQYF
TRBJ2-7 | TRBV6-5 | NA | CATRDYYEQYF
TRBJ2-7 | TRBV5-4 | few | CASSLRGRGDYEQYF
TRBJ2-7 | TRBV28 | NA | CASSLPGGYEQYF
TRBJ2-3 | TRBV7-3 | NA | CASSRLAGESDTQYF
TRBJ2-5 | TRBV7-8 | NA | CASSSGLSSGSLQETQYF
TRBJ2-3 | TRBV19 | NA | CASSRRAGTDTQYF
TRBJ2-1 | TRBV19 | NA | CASSPPPDGEQFF
TRBJ1-1 | TRBV2 | once | CASRKQGINTEAFF
TRBJ2-5 | TRBV20-1 | NA | CSASQETQYF
TRBJ2-7 | TRBV5-1 | NA | CASSLPPGQGIPYEQYF
TRBJ1-4 | TRBV5-4 | NA | CASSRPGQETEKLFF
TRBJ1-5 | TRBV9 | NA | CASSVGQSNQPQHF
TRBJ1-1 | TRBV18 | NA | CASSPRENTEAFF